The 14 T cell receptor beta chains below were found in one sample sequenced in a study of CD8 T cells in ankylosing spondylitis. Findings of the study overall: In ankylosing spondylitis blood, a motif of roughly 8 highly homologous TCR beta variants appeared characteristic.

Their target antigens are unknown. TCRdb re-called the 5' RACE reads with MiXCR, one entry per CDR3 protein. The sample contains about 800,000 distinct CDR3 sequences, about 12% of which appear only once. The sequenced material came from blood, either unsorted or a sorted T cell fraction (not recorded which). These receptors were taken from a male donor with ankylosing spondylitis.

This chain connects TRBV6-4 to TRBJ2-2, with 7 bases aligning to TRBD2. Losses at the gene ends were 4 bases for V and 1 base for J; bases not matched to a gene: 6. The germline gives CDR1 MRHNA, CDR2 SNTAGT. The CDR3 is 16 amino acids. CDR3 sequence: CASSALSSGNTGELFF. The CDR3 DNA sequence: TGTGCCAGCAGTGCACTGTCTAGCGGGAACACCGGGGAGCTGTTTTTT.

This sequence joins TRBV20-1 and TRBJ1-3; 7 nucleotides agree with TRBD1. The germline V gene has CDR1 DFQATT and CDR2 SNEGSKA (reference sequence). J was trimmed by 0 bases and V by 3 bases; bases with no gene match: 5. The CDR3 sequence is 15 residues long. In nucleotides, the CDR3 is TGCAGTGCTAGCGAGGGGGCGAACTCTGGAAACACCATATATTTT. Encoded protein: CSASEGANSGNTIYF.

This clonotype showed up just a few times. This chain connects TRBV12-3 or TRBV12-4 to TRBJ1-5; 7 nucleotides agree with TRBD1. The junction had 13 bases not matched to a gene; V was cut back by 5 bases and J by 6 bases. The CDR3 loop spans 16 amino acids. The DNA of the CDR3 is TGTGCCAGCAGTACCTATCCCGGGGACAGAAGTCAGCCCCAGCATTTT. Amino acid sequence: CASSTYPGDRSQPQHF.

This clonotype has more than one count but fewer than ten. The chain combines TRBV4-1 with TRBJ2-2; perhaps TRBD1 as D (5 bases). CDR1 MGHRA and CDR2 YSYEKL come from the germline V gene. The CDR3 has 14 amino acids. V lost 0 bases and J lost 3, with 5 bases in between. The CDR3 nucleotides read TGCGCCAGCAGCCAAGAGGGGCACACCGGGGAGCTGTTTTTT. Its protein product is CASSQEGHTGELFF.

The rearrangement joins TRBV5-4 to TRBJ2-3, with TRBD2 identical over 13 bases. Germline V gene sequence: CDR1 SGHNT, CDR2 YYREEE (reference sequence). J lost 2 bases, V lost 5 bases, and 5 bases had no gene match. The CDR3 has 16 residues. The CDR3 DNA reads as TGTGCCAGCAGTTATGGGACTAGCGGGGTCACAGATACGCAGTATTTT. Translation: CASSYGTSGVTDTQYF. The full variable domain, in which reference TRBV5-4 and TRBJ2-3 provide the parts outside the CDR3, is ETGVTQSPTHLIKTRGQQVTLRCSSQSGHNTVSWYQQALGQGPQFIFQYYREEENGRGNFPPRFSGLQFPNYSSELNVNALELDDSALYLCASSYGTSGVTDTQYFGPGTRLTVL.

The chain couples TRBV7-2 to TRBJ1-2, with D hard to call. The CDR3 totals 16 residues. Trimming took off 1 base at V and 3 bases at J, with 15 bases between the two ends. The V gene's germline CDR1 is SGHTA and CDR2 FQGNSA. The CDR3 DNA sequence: TGTGCCAGCAGCTTAGGAAACCCGAACTGGGACTATGGCTACACCTTC. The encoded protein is CASSLGNPNWDYGYTF.

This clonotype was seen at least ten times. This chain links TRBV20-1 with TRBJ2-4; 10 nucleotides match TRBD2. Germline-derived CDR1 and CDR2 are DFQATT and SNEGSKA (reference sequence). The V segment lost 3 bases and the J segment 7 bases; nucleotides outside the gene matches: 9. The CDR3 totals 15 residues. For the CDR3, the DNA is TGCAGTGCTAGCCCCAGCGGGAGGGCCGTGAACATTCAGTACTTC. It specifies CSASPSGRAVNIQYF.

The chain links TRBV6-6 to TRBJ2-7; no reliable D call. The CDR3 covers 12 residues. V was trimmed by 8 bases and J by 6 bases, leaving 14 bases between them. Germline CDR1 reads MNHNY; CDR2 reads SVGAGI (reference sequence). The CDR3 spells CASGITSGEQYF. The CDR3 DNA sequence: TGTGCCAGCGGGATCACAAGTGGCGAGCAGTACTTC.

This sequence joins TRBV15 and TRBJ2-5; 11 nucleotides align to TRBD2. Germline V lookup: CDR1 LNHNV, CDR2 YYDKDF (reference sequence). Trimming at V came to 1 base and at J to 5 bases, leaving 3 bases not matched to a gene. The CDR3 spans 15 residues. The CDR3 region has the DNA TGTGCCACCAGCAGAGTAGCGGGAGGGTCGGAGACCCAGTACTTC. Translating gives CATSRVAGGSETQYF.

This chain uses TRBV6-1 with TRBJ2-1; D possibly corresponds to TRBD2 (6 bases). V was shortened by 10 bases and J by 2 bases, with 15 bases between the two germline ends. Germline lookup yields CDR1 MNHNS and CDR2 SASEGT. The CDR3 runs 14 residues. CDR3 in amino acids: CATSRLVAYNEQFF. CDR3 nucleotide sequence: TGTGCCACCTCGAGACTAGTAGCCTACAATGAGCAGTTCTTC.

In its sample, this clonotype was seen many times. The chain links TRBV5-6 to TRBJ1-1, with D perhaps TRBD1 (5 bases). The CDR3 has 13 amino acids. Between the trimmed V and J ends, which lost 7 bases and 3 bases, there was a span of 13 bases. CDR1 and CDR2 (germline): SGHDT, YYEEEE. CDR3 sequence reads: CASSKGSYTEAFF. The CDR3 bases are TGTGCCAGCTCTAAGGGGTCGTACACTGAAGCTTTCTTT. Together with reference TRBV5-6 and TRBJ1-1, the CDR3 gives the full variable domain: DAGVTQSPTHLIKTRGQQVTLRCSPKSGHDTVSWYQQALGQGPQFIFQYYEEEERQRGNFPDRFSGHQFPNYSSELNVNALLLGDSALYLCASSKGSYTEAFFGQGTRLTVV.

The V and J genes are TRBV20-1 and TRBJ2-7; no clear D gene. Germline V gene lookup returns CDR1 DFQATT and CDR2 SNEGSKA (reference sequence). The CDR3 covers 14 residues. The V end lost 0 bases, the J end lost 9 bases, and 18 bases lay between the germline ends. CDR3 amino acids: CSARDPWTEIWQYF. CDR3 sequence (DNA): TGCAGTGCTAGAGATCCGTGGACCGAGATCTGGCAGTACTTC.

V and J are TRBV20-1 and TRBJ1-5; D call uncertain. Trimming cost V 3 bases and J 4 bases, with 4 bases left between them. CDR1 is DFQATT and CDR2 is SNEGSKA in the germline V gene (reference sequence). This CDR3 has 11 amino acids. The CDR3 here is CSASNNQPQHF. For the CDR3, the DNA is TGCAGTGCTAGCAATAATCAGCCCCAGCATTTT.

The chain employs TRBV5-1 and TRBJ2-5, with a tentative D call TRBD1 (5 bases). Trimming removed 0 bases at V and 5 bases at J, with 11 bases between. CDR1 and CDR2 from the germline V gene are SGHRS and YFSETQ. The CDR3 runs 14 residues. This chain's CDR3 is CASSLGQQAETQYF. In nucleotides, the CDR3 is TGCGCCAGCAGCTTGGGACAGCAGGCGGAGACCCAGTACTTC.